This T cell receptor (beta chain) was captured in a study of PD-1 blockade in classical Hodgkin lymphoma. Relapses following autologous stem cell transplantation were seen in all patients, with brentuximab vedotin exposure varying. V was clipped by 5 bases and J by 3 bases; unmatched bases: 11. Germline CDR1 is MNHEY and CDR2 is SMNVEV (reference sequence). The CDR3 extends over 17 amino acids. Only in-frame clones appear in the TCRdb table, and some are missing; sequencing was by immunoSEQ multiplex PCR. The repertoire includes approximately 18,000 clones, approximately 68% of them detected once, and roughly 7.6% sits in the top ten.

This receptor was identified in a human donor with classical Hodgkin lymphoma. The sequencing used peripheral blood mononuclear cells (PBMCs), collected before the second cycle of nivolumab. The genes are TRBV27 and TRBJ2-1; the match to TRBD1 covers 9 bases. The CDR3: CASSHRQGVNFYNEQFF. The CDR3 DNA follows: TGTGCCAGCAGTCACAGACAGGGGGTAAATTTCTACAATGAGCAGTTCTTC.